The clone carrying this T cell receptor (beta chain) was counted between two and nine times. Antigen specificity is unknown. Germline V gene data show CDR1 as SGDLS and CDR2 as YYNGEE. V lost 8 bases to trimming and J lost 3 bases, with 16 bases between them. This CDR3 has 14 amino acids. Libraries were prepared by immunoSEQ multiplex PCR; TCRdb keeps only in-frame clonotypes and omits some of them. The table records under 4,000 clones, 73% of them present only once. Nucleic acids came from premalignant or tumor cells enriched by macro-dissection. This entry is derived from a study of immune evolution from preneoplasia to lung adenocarcinoma. General study results and limits: Normal lung had highest clonality; later lesions appeared denser, more diverse.

V usage is TRBV9 and J usage is TRBJ2-3, with a possible D match to TRBD1 (5 bases). Source material: FFPE minimally invasive lung adenocarcinoma tissue. The sequence was obtained from a person in their sixties or seventies with lung adenocarcinoma. CDR3 nucleotide sequence: TGTGCCAGAGGACAAACGACATGTACAGATACGCAGTATTTT. The encoded protein is CARGQTTCTDTQYF.